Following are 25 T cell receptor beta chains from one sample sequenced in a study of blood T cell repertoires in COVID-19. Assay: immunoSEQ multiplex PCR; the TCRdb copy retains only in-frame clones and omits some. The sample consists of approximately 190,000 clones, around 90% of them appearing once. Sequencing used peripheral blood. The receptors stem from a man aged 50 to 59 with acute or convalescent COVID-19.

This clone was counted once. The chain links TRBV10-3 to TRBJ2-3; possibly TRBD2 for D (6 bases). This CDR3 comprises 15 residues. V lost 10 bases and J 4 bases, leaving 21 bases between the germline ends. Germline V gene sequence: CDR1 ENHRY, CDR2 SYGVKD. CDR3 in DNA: TGTGCCACCGGAGGGGCAGATGGCCTGGCAGATACGCAGTATTTT. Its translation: CATGGADGLADTQYF.

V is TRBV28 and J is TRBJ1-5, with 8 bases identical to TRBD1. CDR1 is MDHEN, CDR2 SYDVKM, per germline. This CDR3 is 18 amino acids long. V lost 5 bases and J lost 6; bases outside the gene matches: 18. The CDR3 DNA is TGTGCCAGCAGTGTTGGACAGGGCCGTACTACGCTGCGTCAGCCCCAGCATTTT. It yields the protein CASSVGQGRTTLRQPQHF.

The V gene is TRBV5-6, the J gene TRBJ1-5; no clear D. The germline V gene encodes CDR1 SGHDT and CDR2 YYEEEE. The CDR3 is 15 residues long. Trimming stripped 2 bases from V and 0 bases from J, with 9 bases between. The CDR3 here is CASSFGRSSNQPQHF. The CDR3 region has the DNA TGTGCCAGCAGCTTCGGTCGCTCTAGCAATCAGCCCCAGCATTTT.

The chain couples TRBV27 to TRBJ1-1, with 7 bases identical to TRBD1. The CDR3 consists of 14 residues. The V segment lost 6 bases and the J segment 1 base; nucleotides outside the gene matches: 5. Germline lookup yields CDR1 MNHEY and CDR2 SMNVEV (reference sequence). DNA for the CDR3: TGTGCCAGCAGCCCCGGGACAGCGAACACTGAAGCTTTCTTT. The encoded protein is CASSPGTANTEAFF.

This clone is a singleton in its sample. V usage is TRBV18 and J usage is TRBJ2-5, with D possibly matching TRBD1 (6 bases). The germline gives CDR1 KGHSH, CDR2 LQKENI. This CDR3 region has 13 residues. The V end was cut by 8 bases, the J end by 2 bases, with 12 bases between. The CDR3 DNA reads TGTGCCAGCAGCGGACAGCTGCAAGAGACCCAGTACTTC. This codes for CASSGQLQETQYF. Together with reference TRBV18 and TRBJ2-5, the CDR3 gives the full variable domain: NAGVMQNPRHLVRRRGQEARLRCSPMKGHSHVYWYRQLPEEGLKFMVYLQKENIIDESGMPKERFSAEFPKEGPSILRIQQVVRGDSAAYFCASSGQLQETQYFGPGTRLLVL.

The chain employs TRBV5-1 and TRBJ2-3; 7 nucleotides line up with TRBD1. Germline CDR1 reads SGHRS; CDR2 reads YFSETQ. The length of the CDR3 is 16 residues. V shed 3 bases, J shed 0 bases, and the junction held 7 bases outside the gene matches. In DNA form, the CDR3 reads TGCGCCAGCAGCTCCCTTAAGGGACAGAGCACAGATACGCAGTATTTT. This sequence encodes CASSSLKGQSTDTQYF. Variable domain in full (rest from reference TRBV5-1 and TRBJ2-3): KAGVTQTPRYLIKTRGQQVTLSCSPISGHRSVSWYQQTPGQGLQFLFEYFSETQRNKGNFPGRFSGRQFSNSRSEMNVSTLELGDSALYLCASSSLKGQSTDTQYFGPGTRLTVL.

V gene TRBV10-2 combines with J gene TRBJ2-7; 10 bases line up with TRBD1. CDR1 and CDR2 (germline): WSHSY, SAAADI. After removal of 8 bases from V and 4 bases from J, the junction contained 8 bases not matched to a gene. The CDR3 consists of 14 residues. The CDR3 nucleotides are TGCGCCAGCCAAAGGGGACAGGGGTGGTACGAGCAGTACGTC. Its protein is CASQRGQGWYEQYV.

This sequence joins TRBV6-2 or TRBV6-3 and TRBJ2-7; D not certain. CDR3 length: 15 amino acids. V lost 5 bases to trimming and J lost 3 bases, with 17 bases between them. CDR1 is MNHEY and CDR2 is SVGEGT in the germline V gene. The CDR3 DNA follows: TGTGCCAGCAGTCGAAACAGATTCTCACACTACGAGCAGTACGTC. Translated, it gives CASSRNRFSHYEQYV.

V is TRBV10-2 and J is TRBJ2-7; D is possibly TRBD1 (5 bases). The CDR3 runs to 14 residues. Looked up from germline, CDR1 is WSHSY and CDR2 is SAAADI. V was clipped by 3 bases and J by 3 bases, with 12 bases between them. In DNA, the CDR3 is TGCGCCAGCAGTGAAAGGGGCCCCAGCTACGAGCAGTACTTC. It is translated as CASSERGPSYEQYF.

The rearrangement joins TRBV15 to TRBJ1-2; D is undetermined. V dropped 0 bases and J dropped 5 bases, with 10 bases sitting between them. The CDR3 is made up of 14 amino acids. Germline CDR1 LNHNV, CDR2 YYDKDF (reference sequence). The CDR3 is CATSRDGAGYGYTF. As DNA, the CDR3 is TGTGCCACCAGCAGAGATGGCGCGGGATATGGCTACACCTTC.

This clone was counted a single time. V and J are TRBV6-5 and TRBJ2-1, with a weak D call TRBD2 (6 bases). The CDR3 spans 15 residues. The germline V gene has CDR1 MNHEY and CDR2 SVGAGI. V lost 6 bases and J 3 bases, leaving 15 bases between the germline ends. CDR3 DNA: TGTGCCAGCAGCAGACTAGTCGGCCACTACAATGAGCAGTTCTTC. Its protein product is CASSRLVGHYNEQFF.

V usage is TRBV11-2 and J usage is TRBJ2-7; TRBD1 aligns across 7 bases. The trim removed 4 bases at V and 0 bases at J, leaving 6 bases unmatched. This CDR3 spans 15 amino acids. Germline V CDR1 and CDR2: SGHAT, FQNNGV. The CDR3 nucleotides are TGTGCCAGCAGCTACAGGGGCCAGAGCTCCTACGAGCAGTACTTC. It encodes CASSYRGQSSYEQYF.

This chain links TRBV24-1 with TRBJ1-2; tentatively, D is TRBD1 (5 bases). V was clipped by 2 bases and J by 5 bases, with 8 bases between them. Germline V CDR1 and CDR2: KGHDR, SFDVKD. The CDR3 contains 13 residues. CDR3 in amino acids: CATSDYQGYGYTF. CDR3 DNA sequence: TGTGCCACCAGTGATTACCAGGGTTATGGCTACACCTTC.

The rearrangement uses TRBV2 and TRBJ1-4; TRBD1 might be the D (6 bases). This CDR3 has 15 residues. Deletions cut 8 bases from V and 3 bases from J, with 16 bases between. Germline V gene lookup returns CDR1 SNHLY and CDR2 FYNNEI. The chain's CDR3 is CASRSTGRANEKLFF. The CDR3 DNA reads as TGTGCCAGCCGGTCTACAGGGAGGGCTAATGAAAAACTGTTTTTT.

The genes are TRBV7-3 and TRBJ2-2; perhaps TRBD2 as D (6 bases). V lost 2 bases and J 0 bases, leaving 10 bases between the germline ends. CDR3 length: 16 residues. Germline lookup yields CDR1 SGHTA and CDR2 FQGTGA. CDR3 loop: CASSLSSASNTGELFF. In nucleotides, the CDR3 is TGTGCCAGCAGCTTATCTAGCGCTTCGAACACCGGGGAGCTGTTTTTT.

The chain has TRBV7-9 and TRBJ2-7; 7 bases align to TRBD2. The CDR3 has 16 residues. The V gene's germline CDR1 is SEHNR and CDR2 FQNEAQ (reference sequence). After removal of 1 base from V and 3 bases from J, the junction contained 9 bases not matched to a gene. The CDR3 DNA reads TGTGCCAGCAGCTTAGTAGGAGCCGGACTAGACTACGAGCAGTACTTC. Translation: CASSLVGAGLDYEQYF.

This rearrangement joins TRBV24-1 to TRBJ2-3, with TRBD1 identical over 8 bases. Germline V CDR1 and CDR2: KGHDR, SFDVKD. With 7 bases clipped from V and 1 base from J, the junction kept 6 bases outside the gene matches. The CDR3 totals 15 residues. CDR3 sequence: CATRATGEGTDTQYF. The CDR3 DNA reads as TGTGCCACCAGGGCGACAGGGGAGGGCACAGATACGCAGTATTTT.

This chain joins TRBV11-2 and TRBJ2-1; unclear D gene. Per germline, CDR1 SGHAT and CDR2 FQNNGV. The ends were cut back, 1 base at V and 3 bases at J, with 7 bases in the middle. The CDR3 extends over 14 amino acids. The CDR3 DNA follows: TGTGCCAGCAGCTTAGTACCGAGCTACAATGAGCAGTTCTTC. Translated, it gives CASSLVPSYNEQFF.

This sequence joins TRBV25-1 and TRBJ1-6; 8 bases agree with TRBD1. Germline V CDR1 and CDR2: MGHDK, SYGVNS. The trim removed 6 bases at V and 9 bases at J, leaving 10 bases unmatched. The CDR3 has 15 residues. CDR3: CASRRPGQETSPLHF. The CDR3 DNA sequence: TGTGCCAGCAGGAGACCGGGACAGGAAACTTCACCCCTCCACTTT.

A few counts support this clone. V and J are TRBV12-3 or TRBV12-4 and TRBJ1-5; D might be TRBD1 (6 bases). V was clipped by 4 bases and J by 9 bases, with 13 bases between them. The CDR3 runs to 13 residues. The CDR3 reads CASSSQGFGPQHF. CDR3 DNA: TGTGCCAGCAGTTCACAGGGCTTTGGGCCCCAGCATTTT.

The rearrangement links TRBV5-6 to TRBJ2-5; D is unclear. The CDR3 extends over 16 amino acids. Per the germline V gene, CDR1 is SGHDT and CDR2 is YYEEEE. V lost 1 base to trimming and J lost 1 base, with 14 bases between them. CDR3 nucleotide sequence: TGTGCCAGCAGCTTGTACACCCTGACTGTCCAAGAGACCCAGTACTTC. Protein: CASSLYTLTVQETQYF.

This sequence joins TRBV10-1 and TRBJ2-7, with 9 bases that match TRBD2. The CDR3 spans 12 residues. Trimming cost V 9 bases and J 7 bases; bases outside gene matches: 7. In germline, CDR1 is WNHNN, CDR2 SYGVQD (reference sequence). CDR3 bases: TGCGCCAGATCTAGCGGGGACGGGGAGCAGTACGTC. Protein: CARSSGDGEQYV.

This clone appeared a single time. The CDR3: CATAVTNEKLFF. The CDR3 nucleotides read TGTGCCACCGCGGTAACTAATGAAAAACTGTTTTTT. This sequence joins TRBV15 and TRBJ1-4; no reliable D call. Trimming cost V 8 bases and J 1 base, with 5 bases left between them. Germline loops: CDR1 LNHNV, CDR2 YYDKDF (reference sequence). This CDR3 comprises 12 residues.

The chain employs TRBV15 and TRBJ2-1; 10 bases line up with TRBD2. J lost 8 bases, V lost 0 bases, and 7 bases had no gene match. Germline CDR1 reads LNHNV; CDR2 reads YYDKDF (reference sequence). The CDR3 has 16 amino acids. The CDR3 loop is CATSRDMASGRYEQFF. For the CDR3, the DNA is TGTGCCACCAGCAGAGATATGGCTAGCGGGAGATATGAGCAGTTCTTC.

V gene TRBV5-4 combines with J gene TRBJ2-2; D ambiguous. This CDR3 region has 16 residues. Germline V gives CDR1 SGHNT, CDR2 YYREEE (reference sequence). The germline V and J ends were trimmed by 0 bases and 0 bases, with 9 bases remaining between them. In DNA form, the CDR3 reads TGTGCCAGCAGCTTGGGTGGGCCGTCGAACACCGGGGAGCTGTTTTTT. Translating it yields CASSLGGPSNTGELFF. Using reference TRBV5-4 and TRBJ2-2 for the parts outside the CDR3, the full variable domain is ETGVTQSPTHLIKTRGQQVTLRCSSQSGHNTVSWYQQALGQGPQFIFQYYREEENGRGNFPPRFSGLQFPNYSSELNVNALELDDSALYLCASSLGGPSNTGELFFGEGSRLTVL.